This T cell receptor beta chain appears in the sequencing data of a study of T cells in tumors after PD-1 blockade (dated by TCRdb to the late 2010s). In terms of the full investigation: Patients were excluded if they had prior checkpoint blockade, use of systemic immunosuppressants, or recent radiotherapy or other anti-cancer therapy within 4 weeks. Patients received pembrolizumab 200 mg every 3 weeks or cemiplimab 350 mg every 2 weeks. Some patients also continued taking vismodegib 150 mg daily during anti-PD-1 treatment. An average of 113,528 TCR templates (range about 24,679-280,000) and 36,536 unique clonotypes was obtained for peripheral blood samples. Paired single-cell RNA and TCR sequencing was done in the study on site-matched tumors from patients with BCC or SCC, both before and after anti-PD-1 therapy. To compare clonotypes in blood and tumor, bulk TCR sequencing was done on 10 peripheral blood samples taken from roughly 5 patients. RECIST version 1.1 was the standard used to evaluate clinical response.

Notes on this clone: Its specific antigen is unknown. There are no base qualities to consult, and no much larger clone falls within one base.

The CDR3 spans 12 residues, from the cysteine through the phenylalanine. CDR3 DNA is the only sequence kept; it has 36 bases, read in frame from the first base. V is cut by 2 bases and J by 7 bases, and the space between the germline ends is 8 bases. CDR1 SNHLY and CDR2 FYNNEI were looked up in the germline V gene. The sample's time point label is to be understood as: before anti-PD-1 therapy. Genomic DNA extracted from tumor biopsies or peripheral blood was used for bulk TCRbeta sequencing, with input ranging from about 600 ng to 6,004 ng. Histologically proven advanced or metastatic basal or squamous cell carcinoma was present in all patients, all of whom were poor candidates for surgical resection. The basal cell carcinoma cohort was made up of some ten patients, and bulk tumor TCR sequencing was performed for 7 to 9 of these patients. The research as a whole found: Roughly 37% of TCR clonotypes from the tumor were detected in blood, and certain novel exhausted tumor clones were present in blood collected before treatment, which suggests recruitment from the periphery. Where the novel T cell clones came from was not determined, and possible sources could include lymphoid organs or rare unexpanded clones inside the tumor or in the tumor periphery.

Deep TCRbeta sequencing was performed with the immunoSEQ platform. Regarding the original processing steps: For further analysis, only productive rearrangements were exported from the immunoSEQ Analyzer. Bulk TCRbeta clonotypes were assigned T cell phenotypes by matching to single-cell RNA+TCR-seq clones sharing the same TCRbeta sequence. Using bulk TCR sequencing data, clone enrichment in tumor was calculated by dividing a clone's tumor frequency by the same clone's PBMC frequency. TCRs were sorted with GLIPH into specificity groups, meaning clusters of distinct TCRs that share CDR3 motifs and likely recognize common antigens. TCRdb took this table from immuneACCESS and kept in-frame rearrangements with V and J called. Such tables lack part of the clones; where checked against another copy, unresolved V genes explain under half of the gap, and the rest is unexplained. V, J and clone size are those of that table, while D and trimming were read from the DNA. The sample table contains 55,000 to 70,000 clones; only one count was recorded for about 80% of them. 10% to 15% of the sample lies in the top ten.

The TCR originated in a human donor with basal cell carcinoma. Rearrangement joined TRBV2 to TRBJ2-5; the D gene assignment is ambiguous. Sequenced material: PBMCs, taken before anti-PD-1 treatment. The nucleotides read TGTGCCAGCAGTGAACTGAAGGCGACCCAGTACTTC. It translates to CASSELKATQYF. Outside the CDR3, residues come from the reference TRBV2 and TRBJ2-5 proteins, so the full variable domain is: EPEVTQTPSHQVTQMGQEVILRCVPISNHLYFYWYRQILGQKVEFLVSFYNNEISEKSEIFDDQFSVERPDGSNFTLKIRSTKLEDSAMYFCASSELKATQYFGPGTRLLVL.